These 30 T cell receptor beta chains came from one sample sequenced in a study of T-cell memory formation after mild COVID-19. From the 5' RACE reads, TCRdb called clonotypes with MiXCR, one entry per CDR3 protein. The top ten hold 3.5% to 4% of the sample, which has under 300,000 distinct CDR3 sequences, approximately 16% seen once. The sequenced material came from PBMCs or a T cell subset sorted from them (not recorded which). These receptors all come from a man aged 18-30 years who had mild COVID-19 (a few samples of this study predate the infection). Cell type and time point are not known.

This clonotype was picked up many times. The chain combines TRBV30 with TRBJ1-6; 7 positions match TRBD1. The V and J ends lost 0 bases and 9 bases, in that order; junction bases with no gene match: 11. Germline CDR1 is GTSNPN and CDR2 is SVGIG (reference sequence). This CDR3 is 16 amino acids long. The CDR3 loop reads CAWSVLPRGNISPLHF. The CDR3 DNA sequence: TGTGCCTGGAGTGTACTCCCCAGGGGGAATATTTCACCCCTCCACTTT.

This clonotype was seen more than once but under ten times. This rearrangement joins TRBV5-1 to TRBJ2-1; TRBD2 agrees at 8 bases. V was clipped by 0 bases and J by 0 bases; unmatched bases: 5. Germline assignment: CDR1 SGHRS and CDR2 YFSETQ. This CDR3 is 17 amino acids long. CDR3 residues: CASSLVAGTSSYNEQFF. The CDR3 region has the DNA TGCGCCAGCAGCTTGGTTGCCGGGACTAGCTCCTACAATGAGCAGTTCTTC.

This clonotype was seen a few times. V and J are TRBV5-6 and TRBJ1-5; D is unresolved. Germline CDR1 SGHDT, CDR2 YYEEEE. The CDR3 has 16 amino acids. The V end was cut by 1 base, the J end by 4 bases, with 15 bases between. The CDR3 is CASSLSGVIRNQPQHF. For the CDR3, the DNA is TGTGCCAGCAGCTTGTCGGGTGTGATTCGGAATCAGCCCCAGCATTTT.

In its sample, this clonotype was seen a few times. The chain recombines TRBV5-1 with TRBJ2-5; TRBD2 is a possible D gene (5 bases). Germline lookup yields CDR1 SGHRS and CDR2 YFSETQ. V was trimmed by 1 base and J by 5 bases, leaving 9 bases between them. This CDR3 contains 13 residues. In DNA, the CDR3 is TGCGCCAGCAGCTTGTCGGGGTTCGAGACCCAGTACTTC. It codes for CASSLSGFETQYF. The entire variable domain, with the rest obtained from reference TRBV5-1 and TRBJ2-5, is as follows: KAGVTQTPRYLIKTRGQQVTLSCSPISGHRSVSWYQQTPGQGLQFLFEYFSETQRNKGNFPGRFSGRQFSNSRSEMNVSTLELGDSALYLCASSLSGFETQYFGPGTRLLVL.

This clonotype was detected a few times. CDR3 sequence: CASSQGNFGVAGNTIYF. The CDR3 DNA reads TGCGCCAGCAGCCAAGGAAACTTCGGGGTGGCTGGAAACACCATATATTTT. The genes are TRBV4-1 and TRBJ1-3, with D unresolved. CDR3 length: 17 residues. Trimming left V 1 base short and J 2 bases short, with 15 bases between. Germline V lookup: CDR1 MGHRA, CDR2 YSYEKL.

The rearrangement uses TRBV7-6 and TRBJ1-4; D is uncertain. Trimming took 5 bases from V and 4 from J, leaving 8 bases between them. Germline V lookup: CDR1 SGHVS, CDR2 FNYEAQ. This CDR3 is 13 amino acids long. The CDR3 nucleotides read TGTGCCAGCAGCCCGGCCCTTAATGAAAAACTGTTTTTT. Its protein is CASSPALNEKLFF.

This clonotype was seen only a few times. The chain employs TRBV7-2 and TRBJ2-7; 8 positions match TRBD1. The CDR3 sequence is 13 residues long. The V and J ends lost 5 bases and 6 bases, in that order; junction bases with no gene match: 6. CDR1 is SGHTA, CDR2 FQGNSA, per germline. The CDR3 bases are TGTGCCAGCAGCCAACGACAGGGGTTCGAGCAGTACGTC. It codes for CASSQRQGFEQYV.

The V and J genes are TRBV4-1 and TRBJ1-1, with D possibly TRBD1 on 6 matching bases. Germline V lookup: CDR1 MGHRA, CDR2 YSYEKL. The V end was cut by 1 base, the J end by 1 base, with 16 bases between. The CDR3 is 17 amino acids. The CDR3 here is CASSQGQGRTANTEAFF. DNA for the CDR3: TGCGCCAGCAGCCAAGGCCAGGGGCGGACAGCGAACACTGAAGCTTTCTTT.

This chain links TRBV6-2 or TRBV6-3 with TRBJ1-2; D gene ambiguous. This CDR3 spans 12 amino acids. Deletions cut 9 bases from V and 6 bases from J, with 14 bases between. Germline V gene lookup returns CDR1 MNHEY and CDR2 SVGEGT. CDR3 in amino acids: CASTLGVHGYTF. As DNA, the CDR3 is TGTGCCAGTACCCTTGGGGTCCATGGCTACACCTTC.

This clonotype occurred a few times. V gene TRBV7-8 combines with J gene TRBJ2-7, with TRBD1 as a possible D gene (5 bases). This CDR3 has 16 amino acids. CDR1 and CDR2 (germline): SGHVS, FQNEAQ. Trimming shortened V by 1 base and J by 3 bases, and 16 bases separated the two germline ends. CDR3 in DNA: TGTGCCAGCAGCTTAGGTCCAGGGCGGCAAGTCTACGAGCAGTACGTC. It is translated as CASSLGPGRQVYEQYV.

A few counts support this clonotype. This sequence joins TRBV4-3 and TRBJ2-2; the match to TRBD1 covers 10 bases. The germline CDR1 and CDR2 sequences are LGHNA and YSLEER. The CDR3 is made up of 16 amino acids. The V and J ends lost 4 bases and 7 bases, in that order; junction bases with no gene match: 9. CDR3 loop: CASSLGKDRGNGELFF. The CDR3 nucleotides read TGCGCCAGCAGCCTAGGAAAGGACAGGGGGAACGGGGAGCTGTTTTTT.

This clonotype was seen a handful of times. This sequence joins TRBV12-3 or TRBV12-4 and TRBJ1-2; D might be TRBD1 (6 bases). The CDR3 extends over 12 amino acids. Deletions cut 5 bases from V and 7 bases from J, with 11 bases between. CDR3 region: CASSHRVGGYTF. The CDR3 DNA is TGTGCCAGCAGTCACAGGGTCGGTGGCTACACCTTC.

J is TRBJ1-6 and V is TRBV9; no reliable D call. Trimming took 3 bases from V and 5 from J, leaving 12 bases between them. The CDR3 spans 15 residues. Germline V gene data show CDR1 as SGDLS and CDR2 as YYNGEE. The CDR3 nucleotides are TGTGCCAGCAGCGGAGCGCCAGGCGATAATTCACCCCTCCACTTT. Its translation: CASSGAPGDNSPLHF.

V gene TRBV5-8 combines with J gene TRBJ1-4; D unclear. V was pared by 0 bases and J by 7 bases, with 13 bases between. Germline V gene data show CDR1 as SGHTS and CDR2 as YDEGEE. The CDR3 extends over 15 amino acids. DNA of the CDR3: TGTGCCAGCAGCTTGGGAGGGTCCATGGTTGAAAAACTGTTTTTT. Encoded protein: CASSLGGSMVEKLFF.

This clonotype turned up a few times. V gene TRBV6-2 or TRBV6-3 combines with J gene TRBJ2-7; D is ambiguous. Germline CDR1 MNHEY, CDR2 SVGEGT. The CDR3 is 11 amino acids. With 6 bases removed from V and 10 bases from J, the gap between germline ends came to 13 bases. CDR3 bases: TGTGCCAGCAGCCATCGAAGGGCCCAGTACTTC. This sequence encodes CASSHRRAQYF.

This clonotype has only a few counts. This sequence joins TRBV3-1 and TRBJ1-1, with D unclear. The germline CDR1 and CDR2 sequences are LGHDT and YNNKEL (reference sequence). The CDR3 totals 15 residues. Trimming removed 0 bases at V and 3 bases at J, with 11 bases between. The CDR3 reads CASSQDLVGDTEAFF. The CDR3 DNA reads TGTGCCAGCAGCCAAGATCTTGTCGGGGACACTGAAGCTTTCTTT.

This clonotype was picked up a small number of times. The V and J genes are TRBV2 and TRBJ1-1; D remains ambiguous. Germline lookup yields CDR1 SNHLY and CDR2 FYNNEI. The CDR3 loop spans 13 amino acids. V was cut by 6 bases and J by 5 bases, with 13 bases left in between. The DNA for the CDR3 is TGTGCCAGCAGGGGCCTAGTACTGACTGAAGCTTTCTTT. This codes for CASRGLVLTEAFF.

This clonotype has a count of ten or more. At one end, the junction sequence differs from germline, possibly due to a read error. The chain links TRBV7-9 to TRBJ2-1, with TRBD1 as a possible D gene (5 bases). Germline V gene data show CDR1 as SEHNR and CDR2 as FQNEAQ (reference sequence). CDR3 length: 13 residues. CDR3 in amino acids: CASRLDSYNEQFF. The CDR3, as DNA: TGTGCCAGCAGATTAGACAGCTACAATGAGCAGTTCTTC.

This clonotype was observed a handful of times. This chain uses TRBV7-2 with TRBJ1-6; perhaps TRBD1 as D (6 bases). Per the germline V gene, CDR1 is SGHTA and CDR2 is FQGNSA. This CDR3 has 15 amino acids. Trimming cost V 2 bases and J 10 bases, with 15 bases left between them. The chain's CDR3 is CASSLWTTGNSPLHF. Here the CDR3 DNA reads TGTGCCAGCAGCTTATGGACCACAGGGAACTCACCCCTCCACTTT.

This clonotype was seen repeatedly, ten times or more. This chain connects TRBV28 to TRBJ2-2; D is possibly TRBD1 or TRBD2 (6 bases each). The CDR3 has 18 amino acids. Trimming took 2 bases from V and 5 from J, leaving 21 bases between them. Germline CDR1 and CDR2: MDHEN and SYDVKM. The CDR3, as DNA: TGTGCCAGCAGTTTAGGCCCCCCGCGGGACATCCTGACCGGGGAGCTGTTTTTT. Protein product: CASSLGPPRDILTGELFF. Variable domain in full (rest from reference TRBV28 and TRBJ2-2): DVKVTQSSRYLVKRTGEKVFLECVQDMDHENMFWYRQDPGLGLRLIYFSYDVKMKEKGDIPEGYSVSREKKERFSLILESASTNQTSMYLCASSLGPPRDILTGELFFGEGSRLTVL.

This clonotype was detected ten times or more. The chain links TRBV7-2 to TRBJ2-1, with unresolved D. Germline V gives CDR1 SGHTA, CDR2 FQGNSA. The CDR3 consists of 14 residues. The V end lost 0 bases, the J end lost 6 bases, and 9 bases lay between the germline ends. As DNA, the CDR3 is TGTGCCAGCAGCTTAGCGTCGGCTACCAATGAGCAGTTCTTC. It is translated as CASSLASATNEQFF. Together with reference TRBV7-2 and TRBJ2-1, the CDR3 gives the full variable domain: GAGVSQSPSNKVTEKGKDVELRCDPISGHTALYWYRQSLGQGLEFLIYFQGNSAPDKSGLPSDRFSAERTGGSVSTLTIQRTQQEDSAVYLCASSLASATNEQFFGPGTRLTVL.

The V and J genes are TRBV20-1 and TRBJ2-2; D tentatively reads TRBD1 or TRBD2 (6 bases each). CDR1 is DFQATT, CDR2 SNEGSKA, per germline (reference sequence). V lost 5 bases and J lost 5, with 18 bases in between. CDR3 length: 15 residues. The CDR3 spells CSAGGTPRSTGELFF. For the CDR3, the DNA is TGCAGTGCTGGAGGGACACCTCGAAGTACCGGGGAGCTGTTTTTT.

This clonotype was counted only a few times. CDR3 protein: CASSPTLAGGTDTQYF. DNA of the CDR3: TGTGCCAGCTCGCCGACACTAGCGGGGGGCACAGATACGCAGTATTTT. The chain carries TRBV18 and TRBJ2-3, with 11 nucleotides matching TRBD2. Germline loops: CDR1 KGHSH, CDR2 LQKENI. The V segment lost 6 bases and the J segment 1 base; nucleotides outside the gene matches: 6. The CDR3 runs to 16 residues.

The rearrangement links TRBV28 to TRBJ2-7; 12 bases agree with TRBD1. The V segment lost 4 bases and the J segment 4 bases; nucleotides outside the gene matches: 2. The germline gives CDR1 MDHEN, CDR2 SYDVKM. This CDR3 has 14 amino acids. CDR3 sequence: CASSSGQGAYEQYV. DNA of the CDR3: TGTGCCAGCAGTTCGGGACAGGGGGCGTACGAGCAGTACGTC.

This clonotype came up many times. This sequence joins TRBV4-3 and TRBJ2-3; 8 nucleotides agree with TRBD2. The germline gives CDR1 LGHNA, CDR2 YSLEER. This CDR3 is 15 amino acids long. Unmatched junction bases numbered 6, after V lost 1 base and J lost 6 bases. CDR3 in amino acids: CASSQVPAGADTQYF. CDR3 bases: TGCGCCAGCAGCCAAGTTCCAGCGGGGGCCGATACGCAGTATTTT.

The V and J genes are TRBV4-2 and TRBJ1-2; the D is unclear. Germline V gives CDR1 LGHNA, CDR2 YNFKEQ. The V and J ends lost 4 bases and 7 bases respectively, with 10 bases between them. The CDR3 has 12 residues. This CDR3 reads CASSPVVGGYTF. CDR3 bases: TGTGCCAGCAGCCCCGTTGTGGGTGGCTACACCTTC.

The gene calls are TRBV6-5 and TRBJ1-1; TRBD1 is a possible D gene (5 bases). Germline CDR1 reads MNHEY; CDR2 reads SVGAGI. Trimming pared 6 bases from V and 8 bases from J, leaving 13 bases between. The CDR3 sequence is 12 residues long. The DNA of the CDR3 is TGTGCCAGCAGAGGCGGGGGAGCGGAAGCTTTCTTT. Translating it yields CASRGGGAEAFF.

This clonotype has more than one count but fewer than ten. The V call is TRBV6-5, the J call TRBJ2-1; TRBD1 or TRBD2 may be the D gene (5 bases each). This CDR3 is built from 16 residues. V was shortened by 0 bases and J by 5 bases, with 14 bases between the two germline ends. CDR1 is MNHEY and CDR2 is SVGAGI in the germline V gene. For the CDR3, the DNA is TGTGCCAGCAGTTACTCGATACGGGGCCACCACAATGAGCAGTTCTTC. Its protein is CASSYSIRGHHNEQFF.

This clonotype occurred a few times. J is TRBJ2-7 and V is TRBV19; D gene ambiguous. In germline, CDR1 is LNHDA, CDR2 SQIVND (reference sequence). The CDR3 sequence is 12 residues long. The CDR3 sequence is CRVKANSYEQYV. In nucleotides, the CDR3 is TGTAGAGTTAAGGCCAACTCCTACGAGCAGTACGTC.

With respect to this clonotype: This may be a read error, as it is one base from a much larger clone. The CDR3 DNA reads as TGCAATGCTAGTGGTGGCTACACCTTC. Encoded protein: CNASGGYTF. The chain links TRBV20-1 to TRBJ1-2; no definite D call. The germline gives CDR1 DFQATT, CDR2 SNEGSKA (reference sequence). This CDR3 has 9 residues.